Shown below are 18 T cell receptor beta chains from a single sample sequenced in a study of T cells after posttransplantation cyclophosphamide. Sequenced by immunoSEQ multiplex PCR; TCRdb stores in-frame clones only, minus some. The specimen gives 30,000 or so clones without singletons; the ten biggest hold under 3%. Sequenced: PBMCs. These receptors were obtained from a woman in her sixties or seventies in good health, CMV-negative, and a related stem cell transplant donor.

This clone has at least ten counts. The chain combines TRBV7-9 with TRBJ2-1; weak D call: TRBD1 (5 bases). V gave up 8 bases and J gave up 0 bases, with 11 bases separating them. CDR1 is SEHNR and CDR2 is FQNEAQ in the germline V gene (reference sequence). The CDR3 totals 14 residues. The CDR3 reads CASGTGSSYNEQFF. For the CDR3, the DNA is TGTGCCAGCGGTACAGGTAGCTCCTACAATGAGCAGTTCTTC.

This clone was seen repeatedly, ten times or more. CDR3 sequence reads: CATQVVPFEQYF. The DNA of the CDR3 is TGTGCCACCCAGGTAGTCCCGTTCGAGCAGTACTTC. The chain carries TRBV6-2 or TRBV6-3 and TRBJ2-7; D is ambiguous. V gave up 10 bases and J gave up 6 bases, with 16 bases separating them. CDR1 and CDR2 (germline): MNHEY, SVGEGT. The CDR3 sequence is 12 residues long.

The chain recombines TRBV27 with TRBJ2-3; 9 nucleotides match TRBD2. The ends lost 8 bases at V and 8 bases at J; junction bases unmatched: 17. This CDR3 spans 16 amino acids. The germline gives CDR1 MNHEY, CDR2 SMNVEV (reference sequence). The CDR3 bases are TGTGCCAGCCGTATGGCGGGAGGGCTCGGCGGCGGTACGCAGTATTTT. This sequence encodes CASRMAGGLGGGTQYF.

This clone was detected ten times or more. V usage is TRBV10-3 and J usage is TRBJ2-3; 9 bases fit TRBD1. V dropped 9 bases and J dropped 1; count of bases not matched to a gene: 2. Germline V CDR1 and CDR2: ENHRY, SYGVKD. The CDR3 totals 13 residues. The DNA of the CDR3 is TGTGCCATTAGACAGGGGGGCACAGATACGCAGTATTTT. It is translated as CAIRQGGTDTQYF.

This clone was counted ten times or more. The CDR3 DNA sequence: TGCGCCAGCAGCTTGTATGGGGGCGGAGAAAAACTGTTTTTT. Its translation: CASSLYGGGEKLFF. This sequence joins TRBV5-1 and TRBJ1-4; the D gene is possibly TRBD1 (6 bases). There are 14 residues in the CDR3. CDR1 SGHRS and CDR2 YFSETQ come from the germline V gene. V shed 1 base and J shed 8 bases, with 12 bases lying between them.

This clone was recorded a few times. The chain recombines TRBV5-1 with TRBJ2-3; 12 bases are a match to TRBD2. With V trimmed by 1 base and J by 5 bases, 8 bases remained unmatched. Germline V lookup: CDR1 SGHRS, CDR2 YFSETQ. The CDR3 has 17 residues. CDR3 region: CASSLLASGGAVDTQYF. CDR3 nucleotide sequence: TGCGCCAGCAGCTTGTTAGCTAGCGGGGGGGCTGTAGATACGCAGTATTTT.

This clone has at least ten counts. The rearrangement links TRBV5-4 to TRBJ2-7; D may be TRBD2 (7 bases). Per germline, CDR1 SGHNT and CDR2 YYREEE (reference sequence). The CDR3 consists of 16 residues. V gave up 2 bases and J gave up 4 bases, with 19 bases separating them. The CDR3, as DNA: TGTGCCAGCAGCTTCGGGGGGATCGGGGGCGGTTACGAGCAGTACTTC. Its translation is CASSFGGIGGGYEQYF.

The chain carries TRBV28 and TRBJ2-6; TRBD1 matches at 10 bases. Germline values: CDR1 MDHEN, CDR2 SYDVKM. V gave up 8 bases and J gave up 2 bases; unmatched junction bases: 6. The CDR3 has 16 residues. CDR3 residues: CASRGQGVTGANVLTF. CDR3 in DNA: TGTGCCAGCCGAGGACAGGGGGTTACTGGGGCCAACGTCCTGACTTTC.

The table lists this clone with many counts. J is TRBJ2-7 and V is TRBV20-1; D gene unclear. Per the germline V gene, CDR1 is DFQATT and CDR2 is SNEGSKA (reference sequence). The CDR3 spans 11 residues. The V end lost 1 base, the J end lost 5 bases, and 6 bases lay between the germline ends. The chain's CDR3 is CSARGPHEQYF. For the CDR3, the DNA is TGCAGTGCTAGAGGGCCCCACGAGCAGTACTTC.

This clone was seen at least ten times. The chain couples TRBV19 to TRBJ2-3, with 11 bases identical to TRBD1. Trimming removed 5 bases from V and 2 bases from J; junction bases left unmatched: 6. The CDR3 is 16 residues long. Germline loops: CDR1 LNHDA, CDR2 SQIVND (reference sequence). CDR3 loop: CASSVRTGGYTDTQYF. For the CDR3, the DNA is TGTGCCAGTAGTGTTAGGACAGGGGGCTACACAGATACGCAGTATTTT.

This clone showed up many times. The chain has TRBV27 and TRBJ2-7, with 16 bases identical to TRBD2. With 4 bases clipped from V and 2 bases from J, the junction kept 11 bases outside the gene matches. The CDR3 has 19 residues. Germline V CDR1 and CDR2: MNHEY, SMNVEV (reference sequence). The CDR3 nucleotides are TGTGCCAGCAGTTCGGGACTAGCGGGAGGGGGTAGGAGGGCCTACGAGCAGTACTTC. Amino acids: CASSSGLAGGGRRAYEQYF.

This clone was recorded many times. The CDR3 DNA reads TGTGCCAGCCGGGGCTACAATGAGCAGTTCTTC. Translation gives CASRGYNEQFF. The chain has TRBV18 and TRBJ2-1; weak D call: TRBD2 (5 bases). The germline V gene encodes CDR1 KGHSH and CDR2 LQKENI. Trimming took off 8 bases at V and 3 bases at J, with 5 bases between the two ends. The CDR3 has 11 amino acids.

This clone was found many times. The chain has TRBV5-5 and TRBJ2-7, with 8 bases lining up with TRBD1. The germline CDR1 and CDR2 sequences are SGHKS and YYEKEE (reference sequence). The trim removed 3 bases at V and 1 base at J, leaving 6 bases unmatched. This CDR3 has 15 amino acids. In nucleotides, the CDR3 is TGTGCCAGCAGCTCCCTGGACAGGGCGTCCTACGAGCAGTACTTC. Protein sequence: CASSSLDRASYEQYF.

In its sample, this clone was seen many times. The gene calls are TRBV9 and TRBJ2-1; perhaps TRBD1 as D (6 bases). This CDR3 region has 12 residues. V lost 3 bases to trimming and J lost 10 bases, with 11 bases between them. The germline V gene has CDR1 SGDLS and CDR2 YYNGEE. CDR3 nucleotide sequence: TGTGCCAGCAGCGGGGTAAGGGGGGAGCAGTTCTTC. This encodes CASSGVRGEQFF.

This clone was seen at least ten times. This rearrangement joins TRBV20-1 to TRBJ1-4, with TRBD1 as a possible D gene (6 bases). CDR3 length equals 11 residues. The V end was cut by 6 bases, the J end by 5 bases, with 7 bases between. Per germline, CDR1 DFQATT and CDR2 SNEGSKA (reference sequence). CDR3 protein: CSATGNEKLFF. In DNA, the CDR3 is TGCAGTGCAACAGGGAATGAAAAACTGTTTTTT.

The table lists this clone with many counts. V usage is TRBV5-6 and J usage is TRBJ1-4, with D maybe TRBD1 (6 bases). Trimming took 4 bases from V and 3 from J, leaving 13 bases between them. The CDR3 totals 15 residues. Germline V lookup: CDR1 SGHDT, CDR2 YYEEEE. The CDR3 reads CASSRWTASNEKLFF. DNA of the CDR3: TGTGCCAGCAGCAGATGGACAGCTTCTAATGAAAAACTGTTTTTT.

Ten or more counts support this clone. This sequence joins TRBV18 and TRBJ1-5; 8 positions match TRBD1. Germline V CDR1 and CDR2: KGHSH, LQKENI. This CDR3 contains 17 residues. With 0 bases clipped from V and 0 bases from J, the junction kept 4 bases outside the gene matches. The chain's CDR3 is CASSPPPGGLSNQPQHF. As DNA, the CDR3 is TGTGCCAGCTCACCACCCCCAGGGGGCCTTAGCAATCAGCCCCAGCATTTT.

In its sample, this clone was seen a few times. The chain combines TRBV7-3 with TRBJ2-2; possible D gene TRBD2, 5 bases. Germline lookup yields CDR1 SGHTA and CDR2 FQGTGA. There are 14 residues in the CDR3. Deletions cut 2 bases from V and 6 bases from J, with 10 bases between. This CDR3 is CASSLLASAGELFF. The CDR3 DNA is TGTGCCAGCAGCTTACTAGCTAGTGCCGGGGAGCTGTTTTTT.